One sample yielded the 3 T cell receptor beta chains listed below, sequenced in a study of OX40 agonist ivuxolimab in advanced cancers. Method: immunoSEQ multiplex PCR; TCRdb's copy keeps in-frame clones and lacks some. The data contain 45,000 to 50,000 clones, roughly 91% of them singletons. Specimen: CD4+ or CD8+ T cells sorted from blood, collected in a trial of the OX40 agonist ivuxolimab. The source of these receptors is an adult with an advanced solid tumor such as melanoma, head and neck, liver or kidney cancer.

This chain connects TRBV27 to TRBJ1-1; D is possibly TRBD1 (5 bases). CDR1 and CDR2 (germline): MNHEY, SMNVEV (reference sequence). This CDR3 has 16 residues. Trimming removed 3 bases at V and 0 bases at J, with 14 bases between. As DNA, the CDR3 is TGTGCCAGCAGTTTTTCAGGGAATTACATGAACACTGAAGCTTTCTTT. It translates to CASSFSGNYMNTEAFF.

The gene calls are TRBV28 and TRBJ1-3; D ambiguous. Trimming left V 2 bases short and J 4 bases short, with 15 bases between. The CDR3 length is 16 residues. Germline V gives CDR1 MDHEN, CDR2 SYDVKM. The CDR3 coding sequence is TGTGCCAGCAGTTTAATACGGGTAGCGGCAGGAAACACCATATATTTT. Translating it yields CASSLIRVAAGNTIYF.

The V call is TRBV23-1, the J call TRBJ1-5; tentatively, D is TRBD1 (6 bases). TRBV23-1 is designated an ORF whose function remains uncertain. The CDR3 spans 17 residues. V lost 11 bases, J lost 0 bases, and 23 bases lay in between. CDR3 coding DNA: TGCGCCGTTATCCCGGGGAGGGGGGTATATAGCAATCAGCCCCAGCATTTT. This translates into CAVIPGRGVYSNQPQHF.